The clone carrying this T cell receptor beta chain appeared a few times. The antigen is unknown. What was sequenced were expressed TCRB transcripts, since all of the isolated RNA had been reverse transcribed. Clones were read by immunoSEQ multiplex PCR, and TCRdb kept only the in-frame ones, dropping some. The sample comprises hundreds of thousands of clones, 68% of which are singletons, and about 0.05% rests with the top ten. This specimen comes from a study of beta chain features in type 1 diabetes. Study-level findings and limits: The cDNA sequencing approach could over-represent high-TCR-expressing cells.

Sorted populations were all over 95% pure. The sequence was collected from a man younger than 45 in good health. The source material was naive CD4+ T cells from blood.

CDR3 coding DNA: TGTGCCATCAGTGTCCAGGGGGCGTCTGGGGCCAACGTCCTGACTTTC. This sequence encodes CAISVQGASGANVLTF. This chain joins TRBV10-3 and TRBJ2-6; TRBD1 matches at 8 bases. The germline V gene has CDR1 ENHRY and CDR2 SYGVKD. This CDR3 comprises 16 residues. The V and J ends lost 4 bases and 1 base, in that order; junction bases with no gene match: 3.